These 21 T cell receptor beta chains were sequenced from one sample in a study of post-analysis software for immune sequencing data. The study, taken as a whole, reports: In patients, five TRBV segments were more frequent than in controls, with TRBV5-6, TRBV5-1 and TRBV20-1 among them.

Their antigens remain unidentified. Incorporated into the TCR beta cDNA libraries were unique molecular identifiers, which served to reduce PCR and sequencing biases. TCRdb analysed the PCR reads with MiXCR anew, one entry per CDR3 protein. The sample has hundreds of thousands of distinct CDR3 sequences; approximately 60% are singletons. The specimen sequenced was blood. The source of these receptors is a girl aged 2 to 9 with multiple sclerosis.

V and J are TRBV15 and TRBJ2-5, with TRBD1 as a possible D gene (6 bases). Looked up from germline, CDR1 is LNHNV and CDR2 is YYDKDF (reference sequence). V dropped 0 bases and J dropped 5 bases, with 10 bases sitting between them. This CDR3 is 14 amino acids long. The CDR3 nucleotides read TGTGCCACCAGCAGAGAAAAGGGGGAGGAGACCCAGTACTTC. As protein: CATSREKGEETQYF.

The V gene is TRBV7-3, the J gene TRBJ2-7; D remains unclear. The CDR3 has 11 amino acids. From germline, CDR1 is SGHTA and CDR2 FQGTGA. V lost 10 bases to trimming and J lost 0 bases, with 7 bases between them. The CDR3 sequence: CATPASYEQYF. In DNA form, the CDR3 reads TGTGCCACTCCGGCCTCCTACGAGCAGTACTTC.

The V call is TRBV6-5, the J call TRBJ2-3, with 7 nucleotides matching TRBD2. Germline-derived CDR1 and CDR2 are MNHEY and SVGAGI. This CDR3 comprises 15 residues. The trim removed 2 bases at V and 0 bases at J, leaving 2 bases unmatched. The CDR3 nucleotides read TGTGCCAGCAGTTACGGGGACTATAGCACAGATACGCAGTATTTT. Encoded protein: CASSYGDYSTDTQYF.

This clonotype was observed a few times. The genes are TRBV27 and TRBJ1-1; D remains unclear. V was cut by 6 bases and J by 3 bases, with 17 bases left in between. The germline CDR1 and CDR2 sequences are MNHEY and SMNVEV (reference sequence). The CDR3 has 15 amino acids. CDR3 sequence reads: CASRLQLDSDTEAFF. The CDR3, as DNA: TGTGCCAGCAGGCTCCAGCTGGACTCGGACACTGAAGCTTTCTTT.

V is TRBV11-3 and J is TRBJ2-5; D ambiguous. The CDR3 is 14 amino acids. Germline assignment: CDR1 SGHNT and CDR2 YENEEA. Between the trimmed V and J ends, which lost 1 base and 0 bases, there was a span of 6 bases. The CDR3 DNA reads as TGTGCCAGCAGCTTAGTCGCGGACCAAGAGACCCAGTACTTC. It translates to CASSLVADQETQYF.

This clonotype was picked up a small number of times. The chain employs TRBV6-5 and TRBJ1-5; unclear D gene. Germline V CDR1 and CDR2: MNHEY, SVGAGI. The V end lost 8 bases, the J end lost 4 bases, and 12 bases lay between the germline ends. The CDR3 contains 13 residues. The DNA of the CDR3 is TGTGCCAGCGCGCGGGTTCGAAATCAGCCCCAGCATTTT. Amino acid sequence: CASARVRNQPQHF.

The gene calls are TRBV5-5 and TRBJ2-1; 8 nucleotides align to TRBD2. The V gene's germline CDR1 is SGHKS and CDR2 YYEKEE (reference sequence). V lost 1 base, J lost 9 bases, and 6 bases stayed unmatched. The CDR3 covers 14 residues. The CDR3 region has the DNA TGTGCCAGCAGCTTGTCCAGCGGGAGAACTGAGCAGTTCTTC. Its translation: CASSLSSGRTEQFF.

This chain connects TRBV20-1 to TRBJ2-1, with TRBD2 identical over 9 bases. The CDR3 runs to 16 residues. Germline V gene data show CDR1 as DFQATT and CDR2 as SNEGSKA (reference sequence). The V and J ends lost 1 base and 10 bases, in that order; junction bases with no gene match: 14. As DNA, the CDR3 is TGCAGTGCTAGAGCCCTACCCCTAGCGGGGCGTGGAGAGCAGTTCTTC. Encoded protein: CSARALPLAGRGEQFF.

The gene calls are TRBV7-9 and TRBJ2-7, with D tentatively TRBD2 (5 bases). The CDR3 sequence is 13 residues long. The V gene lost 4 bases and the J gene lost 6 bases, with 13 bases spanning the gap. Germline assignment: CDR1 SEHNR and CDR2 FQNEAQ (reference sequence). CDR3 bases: TGTGCCAGCAGCTCTGGATTTGCGGGCGAGCAGTACTTC. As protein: CASSSGFAGEQYF.

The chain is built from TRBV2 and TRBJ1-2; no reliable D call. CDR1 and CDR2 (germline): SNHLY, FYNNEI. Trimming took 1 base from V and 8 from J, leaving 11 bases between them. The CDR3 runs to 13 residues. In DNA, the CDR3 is TGTGCCAGCAGTGAAGGTGGTTCCCGCGGCTACACCTTC. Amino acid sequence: CASSEGGSRGYTF.

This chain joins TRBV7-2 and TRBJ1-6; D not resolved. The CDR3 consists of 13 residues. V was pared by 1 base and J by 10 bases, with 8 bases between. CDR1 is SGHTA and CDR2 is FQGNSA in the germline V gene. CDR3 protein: CASSLGQRSPLHF. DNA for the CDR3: TGTGCCAGCAGCTTAGGCCAACGGTCACCCCTCCACTTT.

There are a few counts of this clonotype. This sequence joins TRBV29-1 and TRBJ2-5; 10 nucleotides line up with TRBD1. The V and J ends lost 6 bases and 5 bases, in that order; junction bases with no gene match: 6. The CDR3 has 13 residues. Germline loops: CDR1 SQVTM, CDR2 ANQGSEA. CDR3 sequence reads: CSVTGTGVETQYF. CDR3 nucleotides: TGCAGCGTAACCGGGACAGGGGTCGAGACCCAGTACTTC.

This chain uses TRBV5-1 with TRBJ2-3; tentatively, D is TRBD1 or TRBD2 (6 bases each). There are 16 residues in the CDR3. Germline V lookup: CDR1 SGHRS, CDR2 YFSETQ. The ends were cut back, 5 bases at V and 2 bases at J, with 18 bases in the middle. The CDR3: CASRTGAGDFTDTQYF. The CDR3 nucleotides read TGCGCCAGCAGGACGGGGGCCGGCGACTTCACAGATACGCAGTATTTT.

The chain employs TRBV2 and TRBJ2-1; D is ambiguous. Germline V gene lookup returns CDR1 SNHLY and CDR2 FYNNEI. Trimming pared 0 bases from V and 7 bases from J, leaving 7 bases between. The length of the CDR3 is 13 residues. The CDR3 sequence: CASSEARVNEQFF. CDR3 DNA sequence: TGTGCCAGCAGTGAAGCTCGAGTGAATGAGCAGTTCTTC.

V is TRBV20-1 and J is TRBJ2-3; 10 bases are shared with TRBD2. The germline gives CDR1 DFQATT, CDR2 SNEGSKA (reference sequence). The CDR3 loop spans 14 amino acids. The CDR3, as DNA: TGCAGCGCGACTAGCGGGTTACGGACAGATACGCAGTATTTT. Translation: CSATSGLRTDTQYF.

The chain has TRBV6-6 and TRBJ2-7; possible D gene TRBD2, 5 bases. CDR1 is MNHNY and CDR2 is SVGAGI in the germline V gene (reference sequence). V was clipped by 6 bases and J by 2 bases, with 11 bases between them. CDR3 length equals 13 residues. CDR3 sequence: CASSVEGAYEQYF. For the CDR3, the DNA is TGTGCCAGCAGCGTCGAGGGCGCCTACGAGCAGTACTTC.

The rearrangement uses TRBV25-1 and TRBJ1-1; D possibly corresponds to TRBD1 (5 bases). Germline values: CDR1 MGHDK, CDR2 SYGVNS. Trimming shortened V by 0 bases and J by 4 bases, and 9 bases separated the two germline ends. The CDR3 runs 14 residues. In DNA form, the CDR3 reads TGTGCCAGCAGTGAATACCAGGGAAGCACTGAAGCTTTCTTT. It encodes CASSEYQGSTEAFF.

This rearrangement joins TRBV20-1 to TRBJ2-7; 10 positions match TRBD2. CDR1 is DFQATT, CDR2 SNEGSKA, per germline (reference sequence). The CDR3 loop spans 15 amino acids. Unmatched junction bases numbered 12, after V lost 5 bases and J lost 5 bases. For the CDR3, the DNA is TGCAGTGCTCCACTCGTTAGCGGGAGGCTACACGAGCAGTACTTC. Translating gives CSAPLVSGRLHEQYF.

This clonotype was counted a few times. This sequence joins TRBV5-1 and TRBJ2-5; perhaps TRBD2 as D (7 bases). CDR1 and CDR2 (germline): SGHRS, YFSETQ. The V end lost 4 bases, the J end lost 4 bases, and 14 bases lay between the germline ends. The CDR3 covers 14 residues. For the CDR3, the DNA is TGCGCCAGCAGCACCTACAGGGAGGGAGAGACCCAGTACTTC. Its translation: CASSTYREGETQYF.

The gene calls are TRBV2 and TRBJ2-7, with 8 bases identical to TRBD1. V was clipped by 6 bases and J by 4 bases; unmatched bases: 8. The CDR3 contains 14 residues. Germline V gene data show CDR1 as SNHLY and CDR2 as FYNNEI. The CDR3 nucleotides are TGTGCCAGCAGCTCGTGGCAGGGGGCATACGAGCAGTACTTC. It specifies CASSSWQGAYEQYF.

The CDR3 sequence is CASSFFPGGSTDTQYF. Written as DNA, the CDR3 is TGTGCCAGCAGTTTCTTCCCAGGGGGAAGCACAGATACGCAGTATTTT. J is TRBJ2-3 and V is TRBV12-3 or TRBV12-4; 7 nucleotides line up with TRBD1. The CDR3 length is 16 residues. The trim removed 3 bases at V and 0 bases at J, leaving 6 bases unmatched.